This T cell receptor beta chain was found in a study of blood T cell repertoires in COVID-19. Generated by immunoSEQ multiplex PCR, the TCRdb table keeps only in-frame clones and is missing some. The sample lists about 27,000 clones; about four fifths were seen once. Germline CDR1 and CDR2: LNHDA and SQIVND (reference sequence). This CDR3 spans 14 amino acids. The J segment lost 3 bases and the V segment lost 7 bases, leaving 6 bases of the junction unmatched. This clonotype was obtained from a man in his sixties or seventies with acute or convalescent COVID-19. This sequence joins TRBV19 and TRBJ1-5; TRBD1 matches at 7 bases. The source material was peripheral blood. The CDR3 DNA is TGTGCCAGTATCACACAGGGGAACAATCAGCCCCAGCATTTT. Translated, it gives CASITQGNNQPQHF.